The 31 T cell receptor beta chains below were found in one sample sequenced in a study of CD8 T cell repertoires and HIV-1 epitope variants. Produced via immunoSEQ multiplex PCR; TCRdb's table is partial and in-frame only. The sample yields over 90,000 clones, almost 75% seen once. Sample: uncultured baseline CD8+ T cells from peripheral blood mononuclear cells (PBMCs). Source of these receptors: a male donor with HIV.

V gene TRBV5-1 combines with J gene TRBJ1-2; the match to TRBD1 covers 9 bases. Germline values: CDR1 SGHRS, CDR2 YFSETQ. J lost 4 bases, V lost 0 bases, and 4 bases had no gene match. This CDR3 region has 15 residues. The CDR3 spells CASSLEGQGLYGYTF. CDR3 DNA sequence: TGCGCCAGCAGCTTGGAGGGACAGGGCCTCTATGGCTACACCTTC.

The rearrangement uses TRBV28 and TRBJ1-4; D may be TRBD1 (5 bases). V was trimmed by 7 bases and J by 7 bases, leaving 19 bases between them. Germline-derived CDR1 and CDR2 are MDHEN and SYDVKM. The CDR3 is made up of 15 amino acids. CDR3 DNA: TGTGCCAGCACGGGCAGGGTGGCGTGGGGTGAAAAACTGTTTTTT. Translation gives CASTGRVAWGEKLFF.

This chain connects TRBV5-8 to TRBJ2-1, with 7 positions matching TRBD2. The germline gives CDR1 SGHTS, CDR2 YDEGEE. The CDR3 loop spans 14 amino acids. V shed 2 bases and J 7 bases; nucleotides not matched to a gene: 6. CDR3 amino acids: CASSLAREWNEQFF. The CDR3, as DNA: TGTGCCAGCAGCTTAGCGCGGGAGTGGAATGAGCAGTTCTTC.

A few counts support this clone. The chain recombines TRBV28 with TRBJ1-5; D might be TRBD1 (6 bases). V lost 6 bases and J lost 3, with 15 bases in between. CDR1 is MDHEN, CDR2 SYDVKM, per germline. The CDR3 totals 15 residues. The CDR3 loop is CASSSIQGYNQPQHF. CDR3 DNA: TGTGCCAGCAGCTCAATTCAGGGGTACAATCAGCCCCAGCATTTT.

J is TRBJ2-7 and V is TRBV28; 12 nucleotides align to TRBD1. The CDR3 contains 15 residues. In germline, CDR1 is MDHEN, CDR2 SYDVKM. The junction had 4 bases not matched to a gene; V was cut back by 3 bases and J by 4 bases. CDR3 bases: TGTGCCAGCAGTTTTGGGGACAGGGGGCAGTACGAGCAGTACTTC. This sequence encodes CASSFGDRGQYEQYF. The full variable domain, completed using reference TRBV28 and TRBJ2-7, is DVKVTQSSRYLVKRTGEKVFLECVQDMDHENMFWYRQDPGLGLRLIYFSYDVKMKEKGDIPEGYSVSREKKERFSLILESASTNQTSMYLCASSFGDRGQYEQYFGPGTRLTVT.

The genes are TRBV2 and TRBJ1-5; D is perhaps TRBD1 (6 bases). Germline V CDR1 and CDR2: SNHLY, FYNNEI. V lost 5 bases, J lost 0 bases, and 11 bases lay in between. This CDR3 region has 15 residues. The CDR3 DNA sequence: TGTGCCAGCAGTCATGGGGGCAATAGCAATCAGCCCCAGCATTTT. Translating gives CASSHGGNSNQPQHF.

This clone was detected once. For the CDR3, the DNA is TGTGCCAGCAGCTCACAGAGCTCCTACAATGAGCAGTTCTTC. Translated: CASSSQSSYNEQFF. The chain uses TRBV7-2 and TRBJ2-1; D not resolved. Germline V gene data show CDR1 as SGHTA and CDR2 as FQGNSA. V gave up 4 bases and J gave up 0 bases, with 7 bases separating them. The CDR3 runs to 14 residues. The whole variable domain, remainder taken from reference TRBV7-2 and TRBJ2-1, is GAGVSQSPSNKVTEKGKDVELRCDPISGHTALYWYRQSLGQGLEFLIYFQGNSAPDKSGLPSDRFSAERTGGSVSTLTIQRTQQEDSAVYLCASSSQSSYNEQFFGPGTRLTVL.

The rearrangement uses TRBV10-3 and TRBJ2-5; no clear D. The germline V and J ends were trimmed by 6 bases and 5 bases, with 10 bases remaining between them. The length of the CDR3 is 12 residues. Germline CDR1 is ENHRY and CDR2 is SYGVKD. The chain's CDR3 is CAISTAGETQYF. The CDR3 coding sequence is TGTGCCATCAGCACAGCTGGGGAGACCCAGTACTTC.

J is TRBJ2-7 and V is TRBV12-5; D possibly corresponds to TRBD1 (7 bases). V was cut by 0 bases and J by 5 bases, with 17 bases left in between. The CDR3 consists of 16 residues. Germline V gene lookup returns CDR1 LGHNT and CDR2 FRNRAP. CDR3 DNA: TGTGCTAGTGGTTTGGTACCTGGAGGGGGCAGCGACGAGCAGTACTTC. Its translation: CASGLVPGGGSDEQYF.

This clone has more than one count but fewer than ten. V and J are TRBV18 and TRBJ1-3; 7 nucleotides agree with TRBD1. V was clipped by 4 bases and J by 0 bases; unmatched bases: 0. In germline, CDR1 is KGHSH, CDR2 LQKENI. The CDR3 length is 14 residues. In nucleotides, the CDR3 is TGTGCCAGCTCACGGGACAGCTCTGGAAACACCATATATTTT. It specifies CASSRDSSGNTIYF.

The chain links TRBV5-1 to TRBJ2-7, with D perhaps TRBD2 (5 bases). Per germline, CDR1 SGHRS and CDR2 YFSETQ. The CDR3 is 15 residues long. Deletions cut 7 bases from V and 2 bases from J, with 19 bases between. DNA of the CDR3: TGCGCCAGCTCCTCGGACGCGGGCTTGGCCTACGAGCAGTACTTC. Amino acids: CASSSDAGLAYEQYF.

The chain is built from TRBV7-2 and TRBJ2-4, with 7 bases lining up with TRBD1. The CDR3 loop spans 13 amino acids. After removal of 5 bases from V and 6 bases from J, the junction contained 4 bases not matched to a gene. Germline V lookup: CDR1 SGHTA, CDR2 FQGNSA. CDR3 sequence reads: CASSPGQLNIQYF. The CDR3, as DNA: TGTGCCAGCAGCCCGGGACAGTTAAACATTCAGTACTTC.

The chain couples TRBV27 to TRBJ2-7; 7 nucleotides align to TRBD1. Germline V gene lookup returns CDR1 MNHEY and CDR2 SMNVEV (reference sequence). The CDR3 contains 16 residues. V shed 0 bases, J shed 0 bases, and the junction held 5 bases outside the gene matches. The CDR3 coding sequence is TGTGCCAGCAGTTTATCGCACGGGGACAGCTCCTACGAGCAGTACTTC. Amino acid sequence: CASSLSHGDSSYEQYF.

This clone was recorded only once. The CDR3, as DNA: TGTGCCAGCAGGGCGGGGGCGGACAATCAGCCCCAGCATTTT. Translated: CASRAGADNQPQHF. This chain joins TRBV6-6 and TRBJ1-5; tentatively, D is TRBD1 (6 bases). The V gene's germline CDR1 is MNHNY and CDR2 SVGAGI (reference sequence). V was shortened by 6 bases and J by 3 bases, with 12 bases between the two germline ends. The CDR3 loop spans 14 amino acids.

The V call is TRBV4-2, the J call TRBJ2-1; 8 bases align to TRBD2. The CDR3 contains 16 residues. Unmatched junction bases numbered 7, after V lost 1 base and J lost 5 bases. Germline CDR1 reads LGHNA; CDR2 reads YNFKEQ. The CDR3 reads CASSQAPPAGDNEQFF. The CDR3 coding sequence is TGTGCCAGCAGCCAAGCCCCCCCAGCGGGGGACAATGAGCAGTTCTTC.

This chain links TRBV27 with TRBJ2-1, with D perhaps TRBD1 or TRBD2 (5 bases each). Trimming cost V 0 bases and J 6 bases, with 24 bases left between them. This CDR3 spans 19 amino acids. CDR1 is MNHEY and CDR2 is SMNVEV in the germline V gene (reference sequence). In DNA, the CDR3 is TGTGCCAGCAGTTTATCCGGGGCTAAAGGAGGATCCCCCCCCAATGAGCAGTTCTTC. It translates to CASSLSGAKGGSPPNEQFF.

This clone was seen more than once but under ten times. The V call is TRBV7-8, the J call TRBJ2-7; no definite D call. This CDR3 is 12 amino acids long. The V end was cut by 3 bases, the J end by 5 bases, with 8 bases between. Looked up from germline, CDR1 is SGHVS and CDR2 is FQNEAQ. The CDR3 coding sequence is TGTGCCAGCAGCTTCAATGGCGACGAGCAGTACTTC. Translated, it gives CASSFNGDEQYF.

The chain joins TRBV28 to TRBJ1-1, with D possibly TRBD1 on 6 matching bases. V was trimmed by 5 bases and J by 4 bases, leaving 14 bases between them. The CDR3 extends over 14 amino acids. Per germline, CDR1 MDHEN and CDR2 SYDVKM. The CDR3 loop reads CASSGHRDRTEAFF. CDR3 in DNA: TGTGCCAGCAGTGGGCACAGGGATCGCACTGAAGCTTTCTTT.

V is TRBV5-1 and J is TRBJ2-7; D is uncertain. This CDR3 comprises 14 residues. V gave up 2 bases and J gave up 0 bases, with 9 bases separating them. Germline-derived CDR1 and CDR2 are SGHRS and YFSETQ. CDR3 DNA: TGCGCCAGCAGCTTTTTACTGTCCTCCTACGAGCAGTACTTC. Encoded protein: CASSFLLSSYEQYF.

CDR3 sequence reads: CASSPGWDNEKLFF. As DNA, the CDR3 is TGTGCCAGCAGCCCTGGTTGGGACAATGAAAAACTGTTTTTT. The chain uses TRBV7-6 and TRBJ1-4; tentatively, D is TRBD1 (5 bases). Trimming pared 5 bases from V and 5 bases from J, leaving 12 bases between. CDR3 length: 14 residues. Germline V gives CDR1 SGHVS, CDR2 FNYEAQ. Together with reference TRBV7-6 and TRBJ1-4, the CDR3 gives the full variable domain: GAGVSQSPRYKVTKRGQDVALRCDPISGHVSLYWYRQALGQGPEFLTYFNYEAQQDKSGLPNDRFSAERPEGSISTLTIQRTEQRDSAMYRCASSPGWDNEKLFFGSGTQLSVL.

The rearrangement joins TRBV5-1 to TRBJ2-7; 8 bases fit TRBD1. The CDR3 covers 14 residues. Per germline, CDR1 SGHRS and CDR2 YFSETQ. Trimming at V came to 4 bases and at J to 5 bases, leaving 8 bases not matched to a gene. The CDR3 DNA sequence: TGCGCCAGCAGCCTCGGGACAGGTGGCGACGAGCAGTACTTC. Its translation is CASSLGTGGDEQYF.

The genes are TRBV4-3 and TRBJ1-4; a weak D match, TRBD1 (6 bases). This CDR3 is 17 amino acids long. The germline CDR1 and CDR2 sequences are LGHNA and YSLEER. The V end lost 1 base, the J end lost 5 bases, and 17 bases lay between the germline ends. The CDR3 reads CASSQVSSTGPNEKLFF. CDR3 bases: TGCGCCAGCAGCCAAGTATCCTCGACAGGACCAAATGAAAAACTGTTTTTT.

This chain joins TRBV5-4 and TRBJ1-5; weak D call: TRBD1 (5 bases). V dropped 7 bases and J dropped 5 bases, with 16 bases sitting between them. This CDR3 has 14 amino acids. Germline-derived CDR1 and CDR2 are SGHNT and YYREEE (reference sequence). The CDR3 protein is CASGKGGADQPQHF. In DNA, the CDR3 is TGTGCCAGCGGAAAGGGCGGGGCGGATCAGCCCCAGCATTTT.

This sequence joins TRBV7-9 and TRBJ2-5, with 8 bases matching TRBD2. There are 11 residues in the CDR3. Trimming cost V 5 bases and J 9 bases; bases outside gene matches: 2. CDR1 is SEHNR, CDR2 FQNEAQ, per germline (reference sequence). CDR3 sequence: CASSTAGAQYF. In DNA, the CDR3 is TGTGCCAGCAGCACAGCGGGGGCCCAGTACTTC.

The CDR3 bases are TGCGCCAGCAGCTTTGGACAGGGATCCTACGAGCAGTACTTC. It is translated as CASSFGQGSYEQYF. This sequence joins TRBV5-1 and TRBJ2-7; 8 positions match TRBD1. CDR1 is SGHRS and CDR2 is YFSETQ in the germline V gene. The CDR3 has 14 residues. V shed 2 bases, J shed 1 base, and the junction held 2 bases outside the gene matches.

This rearrangement joins TRBV9 to TRBJ1-1; D call uncertain. This CDR3 is 16 amino acids long. From germline, CDR1 is SGDLS and CDR2 YYNGEE. V dropped 0 bases and J dropped 2 bases, with 14 bases sitting between them. The chain's CDR3 is CASSVDGGRVNTEAFF. In DNA form, the CDR3 reads TGTGCCAGCAGCGTAGATGGTGGGAGAGTCAACACTGAAGCTTTCTTT.

V usage is TRBV5-1 and J usage is TRBJ2-1; TRBD2 matches at 11 bases. This CDR3 comprises 17 residues. Germline-derived CDR1 and CDR2 are SGHRS and YFSETQ. The V and J ends lost 0 bases and 0 bases, in that order; junction bases with no gene match: 2. The CDR3 DNA follows: TGCGCCAGCAGCTTGGAACTAGCGGGGGCCTCCTACAATGAGCAGTTCTTC. This encodes CASSLELAGASYNEQFF.

The V gene is TRBV9, the J gene TRBJ2-2, with 10 bases that match TRBD2. Germline values: CDR1 SGDLS, CDR2 YYNGEE. The CDR3 sequence is 15 residues long. With 4 bases clipped from V and 1 base from J, the junction kept 1 base outside the gene matches. CDR3 coding DNA: TGTGCCAGCAGCTTAGCGGGGGGGAACACCGGGGAGCTGTTTTTT. Encoded protein: CASSLAGGNTGELFF.

The V and J genes are TRBV5-8 and TRBJ1-5; D is unresolved. Germline assignment: CDR1 SGHTS and CDR2 YDEGEE. The CDR3 runs 15 residues. V dropped 0 bases and J dropped 0 bases, with 7 bases sitting between them. The CDR3 is CASSLGQISNQPQHF. Written as DNA, the CDR3 is TGTGCCAGCAGCTTGGGACAAATTAGCAATCAGCCCCAGCATTTT. The full variable domain, rest sourced from reference TRBV5-8 and TRBJ1-5, is EAGVTQSPTHLIKTRGQQATLRCSPISGHTSVYWYQQALGLGLQFLLWYDEGEERNRGNFPPRFSGRQFPNYSSELNVNALELEDSALYLCASSLGQISNQPQHFGDGTRLSIL.

The DNA of the CDR3 is TGCAGCGTTGAGGGACAGGGGTACGAGCAGTACTTC. It encodes CSVEGQGYEQYF. The chain employs TRBV29-1 and TRBJ2-7; TRBD1 aligns across 10 bases. The CDR3 extends over 12 amino acids. The V gene's germline CDR1 is SQVTM and CDR2 ANQGSEA. The V and J ends lost 3 bases and 4 bases, in that order; junction bases with no gene match: 0.

This chain links TRBV7-8 with TRBJ1-5; 8 nucleotides match TRBD1. The CDR3 runs 14 residues. Trimming removed 5 bases from V and 3 bases from J; junction bases left unmatched: 3. Germline V lookup: CDR1 SGHVS, CDR2 FQNEAQ. CDR3 sequence reads: CASSRDRLNQPQHF. CDR3 DNA sequence: TGTGCCAGCAGCCGGGACAGGCTCAATCAGCCCCAGCATTTT.